This T cell receptor beta chain was captured by sequencing in a study of OX40 agonist ivuxolimab in advanced cancers. Method: immunoSEQ multiplex PCR; TCRdb's copy keeps in-frame clones and lacks some. Of 70,000 to 75,000 clones detected, about 85% appear once; the ten largest clones hold approximately 6%. V was clipped by 6 bases and J by 9 bases; unmatched bases: 9. The CDR3 covers 13 residues. The germline gives CDR1 MDHEN, CDR2 SYDVKM. The sequence derives from an adult with an advanced solid tumor such as melanoma, head and neck, liver or kidney cancer. The V gene is TRBV28, the J gene TRBJ2-5, with 8 bases that match TRBD1. This material consisted of CD4+ or CD8+ T cells sorted from blood, taken in a trial of the OX40 agonist ivuxolimab. The CDR3 DNA follows: TGTGCCAGCAGCAACAGGGGGAAGGGGGCCCAGTACTTC. Its protein product is CASSNRGKGAQYF.